This T cell receptor (beta chain) was recorded in a study of T cell responses to AZD1222 COVID-19 vaccine. Study findings and constraints: Unmutated variant regions are reportedly targeted by nearly half of spike-specific TCRs. Sampling that yielded the repertoires occurred only after the peak T cell response.

Using immunoSEQ multiplex PCR, the repertoire was profiled, and TCRdb retains in-frame clones only, with some absent. Of about 150,000 clones in the sample, roughly 88% were seen once. Concerning this clone itself: Its specificity is not known.

V was shortened by 4 bases and J by 4 bases, with 5 bases between the two germline ends. The CDR3 sequence is 13 residues long. CDR1 is MNHNY, CDR2 SVGAGI, per germline (reference sequence). This chain connects TRBV6-6 to TRBJ2-6; D gene unclear. The receptor was isolated from an adult in good health. The specimen was peripheral blood, collected on day 0 of MenACWY control vaccination. The CDR3: CASSSQGANVLTF. The CDR3 nucleotides read TGTGCCAGCAGTTCTCAGGGGGCCAACGTCCTGACTTTC.